These 31 T cell receptor beta chains were all obtained from the same sample, sequenced in a study of T-cell memory formation after mild COVID-19 (dated by TCRdb to 2020 to 2023). The protocol used for the library was 5' RACE. TCRdb shows the sequencer as Illumina NovaSeq 6000. Using fastp trimming at Q25 and MiXCR clonotype assembly, TCRdb reanalyzed the public sequencing data and kept in-frame beta chains. When rows share a CDR3 protein, they turn into one entry using the most common DNA and genes. The table for this sample lists roughly 86,000 distinct CDR3 sequences; approximately 13% of them were counted only once. Together, the top ten hold about 27% of the sample. The material sequenced was PBMCs or a T cell subset sorted from them (not recorded which). Receptor source: an adult woman who had mild COVID-19 (a few samples of this study predate the infection). The sample titles of this study are shuffled in the database, so cell type and time point are left out; the donor was told from shared clones.

The rearrangement links TRBV7-9 to TRBJ1-5; 7 bases line up with TRBD1. Trimming removed 5 bases from V and 3 bases from J; junction bases left unmatched: 4. CDR1 and CDR2 from the germline V gene are SEHNR and FQNEAQ (reference sequence). The CDR3 is made up of 14 amino acids. In nucleotides, the CDR3 is TGTGCCAGCAGCCGACAGGGATTCAATCAGCCCCAGCATTTT. Encoded protein: CASSRQGFNQPQHF.

The chain joins TRBV19 to TRBJ2-1, with D unclear. This CDR3 is 14 amino acids long. V gave up 3 bases and J gave up 2 bases, with 8 bases separating them. Germline V gives CDR1 LNHDA, CDR2 SQIVND (reference sequence). The CDR3 protein is CASSISTAYNEQFF. DNA of the CDR3: TGTGCCAGTAGTATTTCTACCGCCTACAATGAGCAGTTCTTC.

This clonotype occurred a few times. The chain is built from TRBV15 and TRBJ2-2; D unresolved. From germline, CDR1 is LNHNV and CDR2 YYDKDF (reference sequence). The V and J ends lost 0 bases and 3 bases respectively, with 5 bases between them. The CDR3 consists of 14 residues. CDR3: CATSRDLHTGELFF. DNA of the CDR3: TGTGCCACCAGCAGAGACCTGCACACCGGGGAGCTGTTTTTT.

This clonotype was detected only a few times. One end of the junction fails to match germline, which may point to a read error. The chain recombines TRBV29-1 with TRBJ2-5; TRBD1 matches at 7 bases. Germline values: CDR1 SQVTM, CDR2 ANQGSEA. The CDR3 spans 10 residues. CDR3 in amino acids: CSVIRDSHVF. In DNA, the CDR3 is TGCAGCGTTATACGGGACAGTCATGTCTTC.

This sequence joins TRBV24-1 and TRBJ2-2; D remains ambiguous. With 6 bases removed from V and 6 bases from J, the gap between germline ends came to 4 bases. The CDR3 has 11 amino acids. Germline loops: CDR1 KGHDR, CDR2 SFDVKD. The chain's CDR3 is CATSTSGELFF. The CDR3 nucleotides are TGTGCCACCAGTACGTCCGGGGAGCTGTTTTTT.

This chain connects TRBV29-1 to TRBJ2-7, with a weak D call TRBD1 (5 bases). The V end lost 7 bases, the J end lost 2 bases, and 18 bases lay between the germline ends. The CDR3 length is 14 residues. Germline V gene data show CDR1 as SQVTM and CDR2 as ANQGSEA. The DNA for the CDR3 is TGCAGCGGGGTTGGGCAGGGTATTACCTACGAGCAGTACTTC. It specifies CSGVGQGITYEQYF.

This clonotype was seen a handful of times. This sequence joins TRBV25-1 and TRBJ1-3; weak D call: TRBD1 (5 bases). Trimming removed 4 bases at V and 0 bases at J, with 16 bases between. The CDR3 extends over 17 amino acids. Germline-derived CDR1 and CDR2 are MGHDK and SYGVNS. CDR3 in amino acids: CASSANDSPLSGNTIYF. DNA for the CDR3: TGTGCCAGCAGTGCAAATGACAGTCCCCTCTCTGGAAACACCATATATTTT.

CDR3 residues: CASSPTGGNDEQYF. As DNA, the CDR3 is TGTGCCAGCAGTCCCACCGGGGGTAACGACGAGCAGTACTTC. The chain employs TRBV11-2 and TRBJ2-7; tentatively, D is TRBD2 (6 bases). CDR3 length equals 14 residues. The V end was cut by 6 bases, the J end by 5 bases, with 17 bases between. Germline CDR1 reads SGHAT; CDR2 reads FQNNGV. The entire variable domain, with the rest obtained from reference TRBV11-2 and TRBJ2-7, is as follows: EAGVAQSPRYKIIEKRQSVAFWCNPISGHATLYWYQQILGQGPKLLIQFQNNGVVDDSQLPKDRFSAERLKGVDSTLKIQPAKLEDSAVYLCASSPTGGNDEQYFGPGTRLTVT.

The chain has TRBV6-1 and TRBJ2-1, with 10 bases that match TRBD2. This CDR3 spans 17 amino acids. V lost 8 bases and J lost 7; bases outside the gene matches: 17. Germline CDR1 and CDR2: MNHNS and SASEGT. CDR3 amino acids: CASWRLGVGSGRNEQFF. In nucleotides, the CDR3 is TGTGCCAGCTGGCGTCTCGGGGTTGGTAGCGGGAGGAATGAGCAGTTCTTC.

The V and J genes are TRBV12-3 or TRBV12-4 and TRBJ1-2, with D tentatively TRBD1 (5 bases). The CDR3 sequence is 14 residues long. Deletions cut 5 bases from V and 4 bases from J, with 14 bases between. The CDR3 spells CASSPGGSLYGYTF. The DNA for the CDR3 is TGTGCCAGCAGTCCGGGGGGGTCCCTCTATGGCTACACCTTC.

The rearrangement uses TRBV5-6 and TRBJ2-4; unclear D gene. CDR1 is SGHDT and CDR2 is YYEEEE in the germline V gene. The CDR3 sequence is 16 residues long. V dropped 0 bases and J dropped 0 bases, with 10 bases sitting between them. The DNA of the CDR3 is TGTGCCAGCAGCTTGGTGGGGTCACTAGCCAAAAACATTCAGTACTTC. Protein: CASSLVGSLAKNIQYF. The variable domain in full, completed from reference TRBV5-6 and TRBJ2-4, reads DAGVTQSPTHLIKTRGQQVTLRCSPKSGHDTVSWYQQALGQGPQFIFQYYEEEERQRGNFPDRFSGHQFPNYSSELNVNALLLGDSALYLCASSLVGSLAKNIQYFGAGTRLSVL.

This sequence joins TRBV13 and TRBJ1-2, with D perhaps matching TRBD1 (5 bases). V lost 3 bases and J 3 bases, leaving 11 bases between the germline ends. The CDR3 has 14 residues. Germline assignment: CDR1 PRHDT and CDR2 FYEKMQ (reference sequence). The CDR3 sequence is CASSLTTAYYGYTF. The CDR3 DNA follows: TGTGCCAGCAGCTTGACGACAGCCTACTATGGCTACACCTTC.

V gene TRBV12-3 or TRBV12-4 combines with J gene TRBJ2-2, with a weak D call TRBD1 (6 bases). The ends were cut back, 2 bases at V and 0 bases at J, with 16 bases in the middle. The CDR3 consists of 18 residues. The CDR3 DNA sequence: TGTGCCAGCAGTTTACCAGAGGACAGACTTTCGAACACCGGGGAGCTGTTTTTT. This encodes CASSLPEDRLSNTGELFF.

The table lists this clonotype with a few counts. This rearrangement joins TRBV20-1 to TRBJ2-1; no definite D call. CDR1 and CDR2 from the germline V gene are DFQATT and SNEGSKA (reference sequence). Trimming left V 0 bases short and J 0 bases short, with 12 bases between. The CDR3 spans 16 residues. This chain's CDR3 is CSARDPGRYSYNEQFF. The DNA of the CDR3 is TGCAGTGCTAGAGATCCGGGCCGATACTCCTACAATGAGCAGTTCTTC.

This chain joins TRBV6-5 and TRBJ2-7; 7 bases line up with TRBD2. Germline trimming cut 3 bases from V and 1 base from J; bases unmatched to any gene: 6. The germline V gene has CDR1 MNHEY and CDR2 SVGAGI. The CDR3 covers 15 residues. The CDR3 reads CASSYRSSGSYEQYF. CDR3 bases: TGTGCCAGCAGTTATCGCTCTAGCGGATCCTACGAGCAGTACTTC.

The chain carries TRBV20-1 and TRBJ2-1; 13 nucleotides match TRBD2. The CDR3 extends over 15 amino acids. V dropped 6 bases and J dropped 3; count of bases not matched to a gene: 5. The germline V gene encodes CDR1 DFQATT and CDR2 SNEGSKA (reference sequence). The CDR3 region is CSARTSGGLYNEQFF. In nucleotides, the CDR3 is TGCAGTGCCCGGACTAGCGGGGGTCTCTACAATGAGCAGTTCTTC.

This clonotype was picked up a small number of times. This chain joins TRBV29-1 and TRBJ1-1; the D is unclear. V lost 2 bases to trimming and J lost 1 base, with 5 bases between them. Germline values: CDR1 SQVTM, CDR2 ANQGSEA. CDR3 length: 12 residues. CDR3 region: CSVETGNTEAFF. CDR3 in DNA: TGCAGCGTTGAAACCGGGAACACTGAAGCTTTCTTT.

The chain has TRBV7-6 and TRBJ2-7; D ambiguous. The germline V gene encodes CDR1 SGHVS and CDR2 FNYEAQ. The CDR3 extends over 14 amino acids. The ends were cut back, 0 bases at V and 2 bases at J, with 8 bases in the middle. For the CDR3, the DNA is TGTGCCAGCAGCTTAGCTCGGCGGACCTACGAGCAGTACTTC. It encodes CASSLARRTYEQYF.

The chain is built from TRBV20-1 and TRBJ2-7; D not resolved. This CDR3 comprises 15 residues. V lost 1 base and J lost 0, with 13 bases in between. CDR1 is DFQATT, CDR2 SNEGSKA, per germline (reference sequence). CDR3 DNA: TGCAGTGCTAGAGGGGCTGAACACCTCTCCTACGAGCAGTACTTC. Amino acid sequence: CSARGAEHLSYEQYF.

This rearrangement joins TRBV7-9 to TRBJ2-5; D unclear. The CDR3 covers 16 residues. Trimming removed 7 bases at V and 7 bases at J, with 25 bases between. Germline V lookup: CDR1 SEHNR, CDR2 FQNEAQ (reference sequence). In DNA form, the CDR3 reads TGTGCCAGCACCCATACAAAGACGGCCCCCAAGATGACCCAGTACTTC. Its translation is CASTHTKTAPKMTQYF.

The chain employs TRBV18 and TRBJ1-2; TRBD1 might be the D (6 bases). There are 13 residues in the CDR3. Germline V gene sequence: CDR1 KGHSH, CDR2 LQKENI. The V gene lost 2 bases and the J gene lost 4 bases, with 8 bases spanning the gap. The CDR3 reads CASSPEDSYGYTF. The CDR3 coding sequence is TGTGCCAGCTCACCAGAGGACAGCTATGGCTACACCTTC.

This clonotype was observed a handful of times. The chain joins TRBV7-9 to TRBJ1-2, with 7 bases aligning to TRBD1. The CDR3 totals 14 residues. Germline loops: CDR1 SEHNR, CDR2 FQNEAQ (reference sequence). V lost 5 bases, J lost 2 bases, and 5 bases stayed unmatched. CDR3 nucleotides: TGTGCCAGCAGCAACGGACAGGACAACTATGGCTACACCTTC. This encodes CASSNGQDNYGYTF.

The rearrangement joins TRBV4-1 to TRBJ2-7; D may be TRBD2 (6 bases). The V gene lost 0 bases and the J gene lost 4 bases, with 7 bases spanning the gap. Germline lookup yields CDR1 MGHRA and CDR2 YSYEKL. The CDR3 length is 13 residues. The DNA of the CDR3 is TGCGCCAGCAGCCAAGATGCGGGGTACGAGCAGTACTTC. Encoded protein: CASSQDAGYEQYF.

This clonotype was picked up a small number of times. This sequence joins TRBV20-1 and TRBJ2-3; 12 nucleotides line up with TRBD1. Germline V gene sequence: CDR1 DFQATT, CDR2 SNEGSKA (reference sequence). This CDR3 is built from 17 residues. J was trimmed by 4 bases and V by 7 bases; bases with no gene match: 15. CDR3: CSVRGTGGSALPDTQYF. DNA of the CDR3: TGCAGTGTCAGGGGGACAGGGGGCTCCGCTCTCCCAGATACGCAGTATTTT.

This clonotype was observed a handful of times. The CDR3 nucleotides are TGTGCCAGTAGTCGTCCGGGAGGCAATCAGCCCCAGCATTTT. It codes for CASSRPGGNQPQHF. This rearrangement joins TRBV19 to TRBJ1-5; unclear D gene. The CDR3 covers 14 residues. Trimming shortened V by 5 bases and J by 2 bases, and 10 bases separated the two germline ends. Germline V gene data show CDR1 as LNHDA and CDR2 as SQIVND (reference sequence).

Only a few counts were recorded for this clonotype. V gene TRBV30 combines with J gene TRBJ2-1; D is uncertain. Trimming removed 1 base from V and 9 bases from J, with 13 bases in between. In germline, CDR1 is GTSNPN, CDR2 SVGIG (reference sequence). The CDR3 spans 13 residues. Here the CDR3 reads CAWSDGRKSEQFF. Written as DNA, the CDR3 is TGTGCCTGGAGTGACGGGCGTAAGAGTGAGCAGTTCTTC.

This clonotype was seen a single time. The rearrangement links TRBV7-9 to TRBJ2-5; D is uncertain. The CDR3 is made up of 12 amino acids. Trimming took off 10 bases at V and 2 bases at J, with 11 bases between the two ends. Germline lookup yields CDR1 SEHNR and CDR2 FQNEAQ (reference sequence). CDR3 protein: CATGRSQETQYF. CDR3 DNA: TGTGCCACAGGACGGTCACAAGAGACCCAGTACTTC. Combining the CDR3 with reference TRBV7-9 and TRBJ2-5 gives the whole variable domain DTGVSQNPRHKITKRGQNVTFRCDPISEHNRLYWYRQTLGQGPEFLTYFQNEAQLEKSRLLSDRFSAERPKGSFSTLEIQRTEQGDSAMYLCATGRSQETQYFGPGTRLLVL.

The chain recombines TRBV12-3 or TRBV12-4 with TRBJ2-7; the match to TRBD2 covers 10 bases. The CDR3 has 17 amino acids. V trimming: 3 bases; J trimming: 4 bases; junction bases outside the gene matches: 12. The CDR3 protein is CASSLFPSGSPKYEQYF. The CDR3 coding sequence is TGTGCCAGCAGTTTGTTCCCTAGCGGGAGTCCCAAATACGAGCAGTACTTC.

This clonotype appeared a few times. The chain employs TRBV5-5 and TRBJ1-2; 9 nucleotides line up with TRBD1. Per the germline V gene, CDR1 is SGHKS and CDR2 is YYEKEE (reference sequence). The CDR3 has 17 residues. V was pared by 4 bases and J by 7 bases, with 17 bases of the junction left unmatched. The CDR3, as DNA: TGTGCCAGCAGCGACCCCGGGACAGGGTTGTGGGTATCTGGCTACACCTTC. Translated: CASSDPGTGLWVSGYTF.

The rearrangement uses TRBV5-1 and TRBJ1-1; D gene ambiguous. Trimming shortened V by 0 bases and J by 0 bases, and 9 bases separated the two germline ends. The CDR3 is 15 residues long. Germline loops: CDR1 SGHRS, CDR2 YFSETQ. The DNA for the CDR3 is TGCGCCAGCAGCTTGGCCGGCGCCCTGAACACTGAAGCTTTCTTT. It codes for CASSLAGALNTEAFF.

V is TRBV30 and J is TRBJ1-1; D uncertain. From germline, CDR1 is GTSNPN and CDR2 SVGIG (reference sequence). The CDR3 has 11 residues. V shed 0 bases and J shed 8 bases, with 7 bases lying between them. Written as DNA, the CDR3 is TGTGCCTGGAGTGTAATGGTGGAAGCTTTCTTT. Translated: CAWSVMVEAFF.